Presented here are 2 T cell receptor beta chains from one specimen sequenced in a study of shared clonotypes between healthy human individuals. The protocol was immunoSEQ multiplex PCR, while the TCRdb copy is restricted to in-frame clones and leaves out a portion. The sample lists more than 850,000 clones, more than 75% occurring once. Sequences were obtained from memory CD4+ T cells from PBMCs. The subset denotes: CD45RA-negative fraction. Every receptor here comes from a man aged 18 to 29 in good health. Some clones in this sample may be carry-over from other donors' samples.

In its sample, this clone was seen once. This sequence joins TRBV7-9 and TRBJ2-7, with TRBD1 identical over 11 bases. Germline V gene lookup returns CDR1 SEHNR and CDR2 FQNEAQ (reference sequence). The CDR3 runs to 15 residues. J gave up 6 bases and V 4 bases, and 8 bases lay outside the gene matches. CDR3 in amino acids: CASSSPRTGGGEQYF. The CDR3 bases are TGTGCCAGCAGCTCCCCGAGGACAGGGGGCGGCGAGCAGTACTTC.

V and J are TRBV2 and TRBJ2-5; D possibly corresponds to TRBD2 (5 bases). CDR3 length: 14 amino acids. The germline V gene encodes CDR1 SNHLY and CDR2 FYNNEI. V gave up 3 bases and J gave up 1 base, with 9 bases separating them. The CDR3 loop reads CASSDGRGQETQYF. CDR3 bases: TGTGCCAGCAGTGATGGCCGGGGCCAAGAGACCCAGTACTTC.